The next 30 T cell receptor beta chains were all read from a single sample in a study of blood T cells in healthy people across ages. With a J-beta primer mix and a sample-barcoded 5' primer, a second PCR ran about 6 to 11 cycles. TCRdb used MiXCR to reprocess the 5' RACE reads, holding one entry per CDR3 protein. The sample records 600,000 or so distinct CDR3 sequences, about 45% being singletons. The specimen was blood. Receptors were obtained from a man of 80 years or more in good health.

This clonotype occurred many times. The V and J genes are TRBV6-5 and TRBJ1-1, with D perhaps TRBD1 (6 bases). Germline V gives CDR1 MNHEY, CDR2 SVGAGI. The CDR3 is made up of 13 amino acids. V dropped 7 bases and J dropped 5 bases, with 14 bases sitting between them. DNA for the CDR3: TGTGCCAGCACCCTACAGGGTGGGACTGAAGCTTTCTTT. It specifies CASTLQGGTEAFF.

This clonotype was detected ten times or more. The CDR3, as DNA: TGTGCCAGCAGCTCACAGGGTCGTGGCTACACCTTC. Translated, it gives CASSSQGRGYTF. The chain recombines TRBV7-2 with TRBJ1-2, with D perhaps matching TRBD1 (6 bases). Trimming left V 4 bases short and J 7 bases short, with 10 bases between. The CDR3 runs to 12 residues. CDR1 is SGHTA and CDR2 is FQGNSA in the germline V gene.

This chain uses TRBV6-2 or TRBV6-3 with TRBJ1-1; tentatively, D is TRBD1 (5 bases). CDR3 length equals 14 residues. The V gene's germline CDR1 is MNHEY and CDR2 SVGEGT. Trimming removed 4 bases at V and 3 bases at J, with 12 bases between. CDR3 sequence (DNA): TGTGCCAGCAGTTTCAGACAGTGGGACACTGAAGCTTTCTTT. This sequence encodes CASSFRQWDTEAFF.

This clonotype was counted between two and nine times. V is TRBV12-3 or TRBV12-4 and J is TRBJ1-2; 9 bases fit TRBD1. This CDR3 comprises 15 residues. V shed 4 bases, J shed 7 bases, and the junction held 10 bases outside the gene matches. DNA of the CDR3: TGTGCCAGCAGTTCTGAACCCGGACAGGGGTTTGGCTACACCTTC. Translating gives CASSSEPGQGFGYTF.

The rearrangement links TRBV28 to TRBJ2-5; 10 bases map to TRBD1. Germline assignment: CDR1 MDHEN and CDR2 SYDVKM. The CDR3 extends over 16 amino acids. Trimming removed 5 bases from V and 5 bases from J; junction bases left unmatched: 11. CDR3 bases: TGTGCCAGCAGTCCTCCAGCGGGACAGGGGAGGGAGACCCAGTACTTC. It is translated as CASSPPAGQGRETQYF.

This clonotype was counted a few times. J is TRBJ2-4 and V is TRBV20-1; D is possibly TRBD1 (5 bases). The J call may be faulty, since TRBJ2-7 better matches the DNA end. The CDR3 has 9 residues. Germline CDR1 is DFQATT and CDR2 is SNEGSKA (reference sequence). CDR3 sequence (DNA): TGCAGTGCGGGGCACGAGCAGTACTTC. Translation: CSAGHEQYF.

This clonotype has just a few counts. This CDR3 reads CASSRTGGADYGYTF. For the CDR3, the DNA is TGTGCCAGCAGCCGTACAGGGGGCGCTGACTATGGCTACACCTTC. The gene calls are TRBV7-3 and TRBJ1-2; TRBD1 matches at 9 bases. Trimming took 5 bases from V and 3 from J; bases not matched to a gene: 7. CDR3 length equals 15 residues. Germline V gene lookup returns CDR1 SGHTA and CDR2 FQGTGA. Complete variable domain (other parts from reference TRBV7-3 and TRBJ1-2): GAGVSQTPSNKVTEKGKYVELRCDPISGHTALYWYRQSLGQGPEFLIYFQGTGAADDSGLPNDRFFAVRPEGSVSTLKIQRTERGDSAVYLCASSRTGGADYGYTFGSGTRLTVV.

This chain joins TRBV6-6 and TRBJ1-6; 12 nucleotides align to TRBD1. Germline V CDR1 and CDR2: MNHNY, SVGAGI (reference sequence). The CDR3 length is 15 residues. The junction had 7 bases not matched to a gene; V was cut back by 6 bases and J by 10 bases. The CDR3 sequence: CASRGTGGFRSPLHF. CDR3 nucleotide sequence: TGTGCCAGCAGGGGGACAGGGGGCTTCCGGTCACCCCTCCACTTT.

In its sample, this clonotype was seen many times. The J gene is TRBJ1-4, the V gene TRBV6-6; perhaps TRBD1 as D (5 bases). The CDR3 consists of 13 residues. The V gene lost 7 bases and the J gene lost 7 bases, with 13 bases spanning the gap. Germline V gene sequence: CDR1 MNHNY, CDR2 SVGAGI (reference sequence). The CDR3 sequence is CASTSPGGEKLFF. The DNA for the CDR3 is TGTGCCAGCACCTCGCCTGGGGGTGAAAAACTGTTTTTT.

This clonotype was detected once. The gene calls are TRBV10-3 and TRBJ1-1, with 9 bases matching TRBD1. Germline CDR1 reads ENHRY; CDR2 reads SYGVKD. This CDR3 spans 14 amino acids. After removal of 7 bases from V and 0 bases from J, the junction contained 3 bases not matched to a gene. CDR3 sequence: CAITRDRVNTEAFF. CDR3 coding DNA: TGTGCCATCACCAGGGACAGGGTGAACACTGAAGCTTTCTTT.

For this clonotype: One end of the junction varies from germline; a read error may be responsible. This chain connects TRBV7-2 to TRBJ1-4, with 8 bases fitting TRBD1. The CDR3 is made up of 13 amino acids. Germline V gives CDR1 SGHTA, CDR2 FQGNSA. CDR3 coding DNA: TGTGCCGGCAGTCGGGACAGGAATGAAAAACTGTTTTTT. Its protein is CAGSRDRNEKLFF.

The sample holds a few counts of this clonotype. CDR3 sequence: CASSLGDRPHTDTQYF. CDR3 in DNA: TGTGCCAGCAGCTTAGGGGACAGGCCACACACAGATACGCAGTATTTT. The chain has TRBV11-2 and TRBJ2-3; the match to TRBD1 covers 8 bases. This CDR3 is 16 amino acids long. The V segment lost 1 base and the J segment 2 bases; nucleotides outside the gene matches: 5. Germline V gene data show CDR1 as SGHAT and CDR2 as FQNNGV.

This clonotype has ten or more counts. V gene TRBV9 combines with J gene TRBJ2-1; D uncertain. CDR1 and CDR2 from the germline V gene are SGDLS and YYNGEE. There are 12 residues in the CDR3. Trimming removed 7 bases at V and 5 bases at J, with 10 bases between. For the CDR3, the DNA is TGTGCCAGCGGTCGGGCACACAATGAGCAGTTCTTC. Residues: CASGRAHNEQFF.

This chain connects TRBV10-3 to TRBJ1-2; the match to TRBD1 covers 7 bases. This CDR3 has 16 amino acids. Germline V CDR1 and CDR2: ENHRY, SYGVKD. V was clipped by 2 bases and J by 3 bases; unmatched bases: 9. CDR3 amino acids: CAISERGGRGDYGYTF. The CDR3 DNA follows: TGTGCCATCAGTGAGAGGGGGGGCAGGGGGGACTATGGCTACACCTTC.

The chain carries TRBV20-1 and TRBJ2-5, with 8 bases matching TRBD2. V lost 3 bases, J lost 2 bases, and 8 bases stayed unmatched. CDR1 is DFQATT, CDR2 SNEGSKA, per germline (reference sequence). CDR3 size: 15 residues. CDR3 residues: CSARGTSGLQETQYF. In nucleotides, the CDR3 is TGCAGTGCTAGGGGTACTAGCGGACTACAAGAGACCCAGTACTTC.

This clonotype was picked up a small number of times. The rearrangement joins TRBV5-1 to TRBJ1-2; D is undetermined. The CDR3 is made up of 14 amino acids. The germline CDR1 and CDR2 sequences are SGHRS and YFSETQ. Trimming stripped 0 bases from V and 4 bases from J, with 10 bases between. The CDR3 is CASSLDSGGYGYTF. CDR3 nucleotide sequence: TGCGCCAGCAGCTTGGATTCGGGAGGCTATGGCTACACCTTC.

This clonotype turned up a few times. Possible read error: a much larger clone is one base away. The V and J genes are TRBV6-6 and TRBJ1-1; D not certain. CDR3 length: 11 residues. V was shortened by 10 bases and J by 11 bases, with 17 bases between the two germline ends. Germline assignment: CDR1 MNHNY and CDR2 SVGAGI (reference sequence). The CDR3: CATSGPSMAFF. CDR3 DNA: TGTGCCACCTCGGGCCCTTCGATGGCTTTCTTT.

The V gene is TRBV20-1, the J gene TRBJ2-3, with D maybe TRBD2 (5 bases). Trimming cost V 1 base and J 0 bases, with 11 bases left between them. From germline, CDR1 is DFQATT and CDR2 SNEGSKA (reference sequence). The CDR3 is 15 residues long. Written as DNA, the CDR3 is TGCAGTGCTAGAGGACGGGATTCTAGCACAGATACGCAGTATTTT. Amino acid sequence: CSARGRDSSTDTQYF.

This clonotype was picked up a small number of times. The chain couples TRBV7-2 to TRBJ1-1; 10 bases fit TRBD1. This CDR3 comprises 15 residues. The V segment lost 3 bases and the J segment 4 bases; nucleotides outside the gene matches: 5. In germline, CDR1 is SGHTA, CDR2 FQGNSA. The CDR3 here is CASSFGTGVSTEAFF. CDR3 DNA sequence: TGTGCCAGCAGCTTTGGGACAGGGGTGAGCACTGAAGCTTTCTTT.

The V gene is TRBV20-1, the J gene TRBJ2-3; D unclear. This CDR3 has 12 residues. Trimming took 3 bases from V and 6 from J, leaving 10 bases between them. The V gene's germline CDR1 is DFQATT and CDR2 SNEGSKA (reference sequence). The CDR3 nucleotides are TGCAGTGCTAGGGCGAACGGGGATACGCAGTATTTT. Protein sequence: CSARANGDTQYF.

This clonotype was found once. A much larger clone is a single base away; this may be a read error. J is TRBJ2-3 and V is TRBV7-9; 8 bases are shared with TRBD1. This CDR3 region has 17 residues. Trimming took 4 bases from V and 3 from J; bases not matched to a gene: 12. The germline gives CDR1 SEHNR, CDR2 FQNEAQ (reference sequence). The chain's CDR3 is CASSSAPQGARTDTQYF. CDR3 DNA sequence: TGTGCCAGCAGCTCAGCCCCCCAGGGGGCGCGGACAGATACGCAGTATTTT.

The V call is TRBV10-3, the J call TRBJ1-1; 9 bases match TRBD1. J gave up 4 bases and V 2 bases, and 5 bases lay outside the gene matches. The CDR3 loop spans 15 amino acids. Germline V lookup: CDR1 ENHRY, CDR2 SYGVKD. This CDR3 is CAISEQQGAATEAFF. The CDR3 DNA follows: TGTGCCATCAGTGAGCAACAGGGGGCGGCCACTGAAGCTTTCTTT.

The chain links TRBV7-2 to TRBJ2-1; the D gene is possibly TRBD1 (6 bases). V was clipped by 1 base and J by 13 bases, with 20 bases between them. Germline values: CDR1 SGHTA, CDR2 FQGNSA. This CDR3 is 15 amino acids long. The chain's CDR3 is CASSLDSGQQETQFF. In DNA form, the CDR3 reads TGTGCCAGCAGCTTAGATTCGGGACAACAAGAGACCCAGTTCTTC.

On this clonotype itself: A clone one base away is much larger, so this may be a read error. The chain uses TRBV6-6 and TRBJ2-1, with TRBD2 matching 11 bases. Looked up from germline, CDR1 is MNHNY and CDR2 is SVGAGI (reference sequence). CDR3 size: 15 residues. With 4 bases clipped from V and 8 bases from J, the junction kept 7 bases outside the gene matches. The CDR3 loop reads CASSCTSGGWDEQFF. The CDR3 DNA sequence: TGTGCCAGCAGTTGCACTAGCGGGGGTTGGGATGAGCAGTTCTTC.

The sample holds a few counts of this clonotype. V usage is TRBV7-9 and J usage is TRBJ1-6; D might be TRBD1 (6 bases). Per germline, CDR1 SEHNR and CDR2 FQNEAQ (reference sequence). The CDR3 consists of 17 residues. V lost 5 bases to trimming and J lost 0 bases, with 14 bases between them. The CDR3 DNA is TGTGCCAGCAGCCCCGAGGGGACATACTCCTATAATTCACCCCTCCACTTT. Its translation: CASSPEGTYSYNSPLHF.

The chain uses TRBV12-5 and TRBJ2-6; TRBD1 matches at 10 bases. After removal of 9 bases from V and 0 bases from J, the junction contained 8 bases not matched to a gene. The CDR3 runs to 17 residues. Germline CDR1 LGHNT, CDR2 FRNRAP. The CDR3 DNA is TGTGCTAGACCAAGGGACAGGGGACCCTCTGGGGCCAACGTCCTGACTTTC. This gives the protein CARPRDRGPSGANVLTF.

This chain joins TRBV19 and TRBJ1-5, with 9 nucleotides matching TRBD1. Unmatched junction bases numbered 6, after V lost 5 bases and J lost 1 base. The V gene's germline CDR1 is LNHDA and CDR2 SQIVND (reference sequence). There are 16 residues in the CDR3. CDR3 sequence reads: CASSYETGGSNQPQHF. In DNA, the CDR3 is TGTGCCAGTAGTTACGAGACAGGGGGGAGCAATCAGCCCCAGCATTTT.

This sequence joins TRBV20-1 and TRBJ2-7, with TRBD2 matching 7 bases. CDR1 is DFQATT and CDR2 is SNEGSKA in the germline V gene (reference sequence). Losses at the gene ends were 6 bases for V and 0 bases for J; bases not matched to a gene: 14. This CDR3 comprises 16 residues. The CDR3 DNA reads as TGCAGTGCCGCACGGGCTAGCGGAGCGAGCTCCTACGAGCAGTACTTC. Translation gives CSAARASGASSYEQYF.

This clonotype was observed at least ten times. This chain uses TRBV6-6 with TRBJ1-2, with TRBD1 matching 9 bases. V was clipped by 6 bases and J by 4 bases; unmatched bases: 0. Germline-derived CDR1 and CDR2 are MNHNY and SVGAGI (reference sequence). The CDR3 has 12 residues. The CDR3 loop is CASRDRGYGYTF. In nucleotides, the CDR3 is TGTGCCAGCAGGGACAGGGGCTATGGCTACACCTTC.

The chain carries TRBV7-3 and TRBJ2-3, with a weak D call TRBD2 (6 bases). Germline V gene data show CDR1 as SGHTA and CDR2 as FQGTGA. V lost 1 base, J lost 0 bases, and 14 bases lay in between. This CDR3 spans 17 amino acids. The CDR3 coding sequence is TGTGCCAGCAGCTTAAGAGGCCGGGGGTCTAGCACAGATACGCAGTATTTT. Protein: CASSLRGRGSSTDTQYF.